A single sample gave rise to the 27 T cell receptor beta chains below, sequenced in a study of identifying expanded T cells in peripheral blood. The table came from immunoSEQ multiplex PCR; TCRdb's copy has only in-frame clones and leaves some out. This table holds 81,000 or so clones, 84% found once. Material: blood. Every receptor here comes from a person aged 18-70 years in good health.

V usage is TRBV7-2 and J usage is TRBJ2-5; TRBD2 agrees at 11 bases. The CDR3 consists of 16 residues. The J segment lost 10 bases and the V segment lost 5 bases, leaving 15 bases of the junction unmatched. Germline CDR1 reads SGHTA; CDR2 reads FQGNSA. CDR3 loop: CASSITSGSPQGDQYF. In DNA form, the CDR3 reads TGTGCCAGCAGCATCACTAGCGGGAGCCCCCAGGGGGACCAGTACTTC.

The rearrangement uses TRBV7-2 and TRBJ1-1; tentative D call: TRBD1 (6 bases). CDR3 length equals 15 residues. The germline V gene encodes CDR1 SGHTA and CDR2 FQGNSA. Trimming took 6 bases from V and 1 from J, leaving 15 bases between them. The CDR3 nucleotides read TGTGCCAGCAGTCGTAGAAGAGGGGGGAACACTGAAGCTTTCTTT. Its protein product is CASSRRRGGNTEAFF. The entire variable domain, with the rest obtained from reference TRBV7-2 and TRBJ1-1, is as follows: GAGVSQSPSNKVTEKGKDVELRCDPISGHTALYWYRQSLGQGLEFLIYFQGNSAPDKSGLPSDRFSAERTGGSVSTLTIQRTQQEDSAVYLCASSRRRGGNTEAFFGQGTRLTVV.

The CDR3 loop reads CASRRGRQETQYF. The CDR3, as DNA: TGTGCCAGCAGGAGAGGGCGGCAAGAGACCCAGTACTTC. The chain combines TRBV2 with TRBJ2-5; tentatively, D is TRBD2 (5 bases). The CDR3 spans 13 residues. The ends were cut back, 6 bases at V and 2 bases at J, with 10 bases in the middle. The germline CDR1 and CDR2 sequences are SNHLY and FYNNEI.

The rearrangement joins TRBV6-6 to TRBJ2-7, with D maybe TRBD2 (6 bases). Germline values: CDR1 MNHNY, CDR2 SVGAGI (reference sequence). The CDR3 contains 11 residues. The ends were cut back, 11 bases at V and 0 bases at J, with 8 bases in the middle. The CDR3 is CAGGSSYEQYF. The CDR3 nucleotides are TGTGCCGGGGGGAGCTCCTACGAGCAGTACTTC.

The rearrangement joins TRBV7-9 to TRBJ2-7; 11 positions match TRBD1. Germline trimming cut 5 bases from V and 0 bases from J; bases unmatched to any gene: 3. The CDR3 loop spans 15 amino acids. Germline V gene sequence: CDR1 SEHNR, CDR2 FQNEAQ (reference sequence). DNA for the CDR3: TGTGCCAGCAGCCCCGGGACAGGGGGCTCCTACGAGCAGTACTTC. Encoded protein: CASSPGTGGSYEQYF.

This chain connects TRBV30 to TRBJ2-2, with D perhaps given as TRBD1 or TRBD2 (5 bases each). The V end lost 0 bases, the J end lost 1 base, and 9 bases lay between the germline ends. Germline V gene sequence: CDR1 GTSNPN, CDR2 SVGIG (reference sequence). The CDR3 extends over 15 amino acids. The CDR3 here is CAWSVAGRNTGELFF. The CDR3 DNA is TGTGCCTGGAGTGTGGCAGGGAGGAACACCGGGGAGCTGTTTTTT.

The chain employs TRBV7-2 and TRBJ2-2; 7 bases fit TRBD2. This CDR3 has 14 amino acids. V was clipped by 5 bases and J by 3 bases; unmatched bases: 3. Germline V gives CDR1 SGHTA, CDR2 FQGNSA. CDR3 sequence: CASSRGLHTGELFF. The CDR3 bases are TGTGCCAGCAGCCGGGGACTACACACCGGGGAGCTGTTTTTT.

In its sample, this clone was seen once. The rearrangement joins TRBV6-6 to TRBJ2-3, with D possibly being TRBD2 (5 bases). Germline lookup yields CDR1 MNHNY and CDR2 SVGAGI (reference sequence). Deletions cut 3 bases from V and 4 bases from J, with 8 bases between. The CDR3 has 13 residues. The CDR3 region has the DNA TGTGCCAGCAGTTATAAGAGGGCAGATACGCAGTATTTT. Its translation: CASSYKRADTQYF.

This clone has ten or more counts. This rearrangement joins TRBV4-2 to TRBJ2-2; 9 nucleotides line up with TRBD2. V shed 1 base and J 3 bases; nucleotides not matched to a gene: 0. Germline values: CDR1 LGHNA, CDR2 YNFKEQ. This CDR3 has 15 amino acids. CDR3 coding DNA: TGTGCCAGCAGCCAAGTAGCGGGAGACACCGGGGAGCTGTTTTTT. It encodes CASSQVAGDTGELFF.

The chain uses TRBV13 and TRBJ1-5; D possibly corresponds to TRBD1 (5 bases). The CDR3 length is 14 residues. The ends were cut back, 4 bases at V and 11 bases at J, with 18 bases in the middle. The germline V gene encodes CDR1 PRHDT and CDR2 FYEKMQ (reference sequence). In DNA form, the CDR3 reads TGTGCCAGCAGCTCTTACAGGTTACAATCGGCCCAGCATTTT. This gives the protein CASSSYRLQSAQHF.

The chain combines TRBV7-3 with TRBJ2-2, with 10 bases identical to TRBD2. CDR3 length: 16 residues. Looked up from germline, CDR1 is SGHTA and CDR2 is FQGTGA. V shed 6 bases, J shed 4 bases, and the junction held 8 bases outside the gene matches. This chain's CDR3 is CASSSTSGVGTGELFF. The CDR3 DNA follows: TGTGCCAGCAGTTCCACTAGCGGGGTGGGCACCGGGGAGCTGTTTTTT.

This chain uses TRBV2 with TRBJ1-2, with a tentative D call TRBD1 (5 bases). Germline assignment: CDR1 SNHLY and CDR2 FYNNEI. The CDR3 covers 14 residues. Deletions cut 6 bases from V and 8 bases from J, with 19 bases between. CDR3 in DNA: TGTGCCAGCAGCGGATTGACAGCCGGAGGGGGCTACACCTTC. Residues: CASSGLTAGGGYTF.

V and J are TRBV7-9 and TRBJ1-2, with D maybe TRBD1 (5 bases). Deletions cut 5 bases from V and 3 bases from J, with 13 bases between. The CDR3 spans 14 residues. The V gene's germline CDR1 is SEHNR and CDR2 FQNEAQ (reference sequence). The CDR3 DNA follows: TGTGCCAGCAGCCCGCGGAGGGGTGACTATGGCTACACCTTC. Its translation is CASSPRRGDYGYTF.

The V call is TRBV14, the J call TRBJ2-5, with D possibly called TRBD1 or TRBD2 (5 bases each). The V gene's germline CDR1 is SGHDN and CDR2 FVKESK. Trimming pared 0 bases from V and 1 base from J, leaving 18 bases between. This CDR3 spans 18 amino acids. CDR3 sequence (DNA): TGTGCCAGCAGCCAAGACCTCGGTTTTGGGGGAGCCCAAGAGACCCAGTACTTC. Translated, it gives CASSQDLGFGGAQETQYF.

The V call is TRBV14, the J call TRBJ2-1; perhaps D is TRBD1 or TRBD2 (5 bases each). CDR1 and CDR2 (germline): SGHDN, FVKESK. V was clipped by 0 bases and J by 2 bases, with 17 bases between them. CDR3 length: 18 residues. The CDR3 nucleotides read TGTGCCAGCAGCCAAGAATCTGGGACGGGAAGAGCCTACAATGAGCAGTTCTTC. This sequence encodes CASSQESGTGRAYNEQFF. Full variable domain (outside the CDR3, taken from reference TRBV14 and TRBJ2-1): EAGVTQFPSHSVIEKGQTVTLRCDPISGHDNLYWYRRVMGKEIKFLLHFVKESKQDESGMPNNRFLAERTGGTYSTLKVQPAELEDSGVYFCASSQESGTGRAYNEQFFGPGTRLTVL.

The chain recombines TRBV5-1 with TRBJ2-2; either TRBD1 or TRBD2 may supply D (6 bases each). Germline CDR1 and CDR2: SGHRS and YFSETQ. The germline V and J ends were trimmed by 5 bases and 1 base, with 15 bases remaining between them. The CDR3 totals 16 residues. CDR3: CASREGGAVNTGELFF. The DNA of the CDR3 is TGCGCCAGCAGAGAGGGGGGAGCGGTGAACACCGGGGAGCTGTTTTTT.

The J gene is TRBJ2-2, the V gene TRBV4-3; possibly TRBD2 for D (7 bases). Looked up from germline, CDR1 is LGHNA and CDR2 is YSLEER. The CDR3 runs 18 residues. V lost 1 base to trimming and J lost 6 bases, with 21 bases between them. The CDR3 reads CASSQGGTGGVLPGELFF. The CDR3 nucleotides are TGCGCCAGCAGCCAAGGGGGAACGGGGGGCGTTTTGCCCGGGGAGCTGTTTTTT.

The chain is built from TRBV30 and TRBJ1-1; D remains ambiguous. The CDR3 is 12 amino acids. V was shortened by 5 bases and J by 6 bases, with 13 bases between the two germline ends. The germline V gene has CDR1 GTSNPN and CDR2 SVGIG (reference sequence). CDR3 in amino acids: CAWGGRGPEAFF. Written as DNA, the CDR3 is TGTGCCTGGGGAGGACGGGGTCCTGAAGCTTTCTTT.

This clone came up a few times. V and J are TRBV4-2 and TRBJ1-1; no firm D call. CDR3 length: 13 residues. The V gene's germline CDR1 is LGHNA and CDR2 YNFKEQ. With 1 base removed from V and 4 bases from J, the gap between germline ends came to 7 bases. This CDR3 is CASSQVGGTEAFF. As DNA, the CDR3 is TGTGCCAGCAGCCAAGTTGGCGGCACTGAAGCTTTCTTT.

This clone appeared once. The chain combines TRBV30 with TRBJ2-1; D is ambiguous. V gave up 4 bases and J gave up 1 base, with 8 bases separating them. Germline V CDR1 and CDR2: GTSNPN, SVGIG (reference sequence). The CDR3 spans 13 residues. CDR3 protein: CAWTPRSYNEQFF. CDR3 DNA sequence: TGTGCCTGGACCCCCAGGTCCTACAATGAGCAGTTCTTC.

The rearrangement joins TRBV6-5 to TRBJ2-5; D unclear. CDR1 MNHEY and CDR2 SVGAGI come from the germline V gene. CDR3 length: 11 amino acids. V was cut by 6 bases and J by 5 bases, with 7 bases left in between. CDR3 protein: CASSHAETQYF. In DNA form, the CDR3 reads TGTGCCAGCAGCCACGCGGAGACCCAGTACTTC.

The gene calls are TRBV5-1 and TRBJ1-1, with 8 positions matching TRBD1. The CDR3 spans 15 residues. Germline-derived CDR1 and CDR2 are SGHRS and YFSETQ. The trim removed 4 bases at V and 3 bases at J, leaving 8 bases unmatched. Here the CDR3 DNA reads TGCGCCAGCAGCATAAGGACAGGGAGCGACACTGAAGCTTTCTTT. Its protein is CASSIRTGSDTEAFF.

This sequence joins TRBV5-1 and TRBJ1-2; possible D gene TRBD1, 6 bases. Per the germline V gene, CDR1 is SGHRS and CDR2 is YFSETQ. Deletions cut 7 bases from V and 10 bases from J, with 14 bases between. The CDR3 has 11 amino acids. Here the CDR3 reads CASLGAGFYTF. In DNA, the CDR3 is TGCGCCAGCCTGGGGGCAGGCTTCTACACCTTC.

The chain couples TRBV7-6 to TRBJ2-5, with D tentatively TRBD1 (6 bases). The CDR3 is 14 amino acids. V shed 5 bases and J shed 2 bases, with 12 bases lying between them. Germline V CDR1 and CDR2: SGHVS, FNYEAQ. Here the CDR3 reads CASSLDSAQETQYF. In nucleotides, the CDR3 is TGTGCCAGCAGCCTGGACAGCGCTCAAGAGACCCAGTACTTC.

The chain is built from TRBV6-4 and TRBJ1-1; maybe TRBD1 (5 bases). The V gene lost 4 bases and the J gene lost 5 bases, with 14 bases spanning the gap. Looked up from germline, CDR1 is MRHNA and CDR2 is SNTAGT. The CDR3 spans 14 residues. CDR3 in amino acids: CASSVNEGVTEAFF. The CDR3 coding sequence is TGTGCCAGCAGTGTAAATGAAGGGGTGACTGAAGCTTTCTTT.

This chain links TRBV2 with TRBJ1-1; a possible D gene is TRBD1 (5 bases). CDR1 and CDR2 from the germline V gene are SNHLY and FYNNEI. Between the trimmed V and J ends, which lost 3 bases and 8 bases, there was a span of 16 bases. There are 14 residues in the CDR3. The CDR3 DNA follows: TGTGCCAGCAGTGACGGGGACCCAGGCGGAGAAGCTTTCTTT. Translation gives CASSDGDPGGEAFF.

V gene TRBV18 combines with J gene TRBJ1-4; D is possibly TRBD1 (6 bases). The CDR3 runs 13 residues. V lost 4 bases and J 8 bases, leaving 11 bases between the germline ends. CDR1 is KGHSH and CDR2 is LQKENI in the germline V gene. CDR3 DNA sequence: TGTGCCAGCTCACTACAGGGAGACGAAAAACTGTTTTTT. Encoded protein: CASSLQGDEKLFF.